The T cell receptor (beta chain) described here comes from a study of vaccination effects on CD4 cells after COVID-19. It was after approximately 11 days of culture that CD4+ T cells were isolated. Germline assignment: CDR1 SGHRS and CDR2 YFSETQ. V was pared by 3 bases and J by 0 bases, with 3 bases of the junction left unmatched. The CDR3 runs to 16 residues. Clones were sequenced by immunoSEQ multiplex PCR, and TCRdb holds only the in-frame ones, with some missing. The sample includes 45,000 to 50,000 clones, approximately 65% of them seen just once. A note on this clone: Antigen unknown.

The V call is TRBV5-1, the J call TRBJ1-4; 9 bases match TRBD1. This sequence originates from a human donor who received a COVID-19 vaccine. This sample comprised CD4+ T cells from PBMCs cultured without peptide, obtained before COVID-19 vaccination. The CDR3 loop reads CASSSGQGSTNEKLFF. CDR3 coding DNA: TGCGCCAGCAGCTCGGGACAGGGCTCAACTAATGAAAAACTGTTTTTT.